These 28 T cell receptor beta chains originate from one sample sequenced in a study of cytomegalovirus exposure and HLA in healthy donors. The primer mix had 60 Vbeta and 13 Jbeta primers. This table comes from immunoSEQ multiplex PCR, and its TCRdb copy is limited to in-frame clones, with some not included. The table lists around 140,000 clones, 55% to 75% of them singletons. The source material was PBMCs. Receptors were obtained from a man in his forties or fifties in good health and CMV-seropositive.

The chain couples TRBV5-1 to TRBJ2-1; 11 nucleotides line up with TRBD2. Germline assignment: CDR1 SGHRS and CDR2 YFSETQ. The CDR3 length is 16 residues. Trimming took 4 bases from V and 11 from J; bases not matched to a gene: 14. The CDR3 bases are TGCGCCAGCAGCACCGGACTAGCGGGTTCCCCTGAAAAGCAGTTCTTC. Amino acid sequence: CASSTGLAGSPEKQFF.

The CDR3 DNA follows: TGTGCCAGCAGACGGGACAGCTCCTATGGCTACACCTTC. As protein: CASRRDSSYGYTF. This chain connects TRBV7-9 to TRBJ1-2; 7 bases align to TRBD1. This CDR3 is 13 amino acids long. Germline CDR1 reads SEHNR; CDR2 reads FQNEAQ (reference sequence). The J segment lost 4 bases and the V segment lost 6 bases, leaving 5 bases of the junction unmatched.

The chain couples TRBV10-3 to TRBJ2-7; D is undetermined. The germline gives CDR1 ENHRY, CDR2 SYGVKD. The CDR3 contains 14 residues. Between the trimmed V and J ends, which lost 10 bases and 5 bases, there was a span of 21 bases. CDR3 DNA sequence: TGTGCCACCACAAGGAACAAGGAGACTGACGAGCAGTACTTC. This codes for CATTRNKETDEQYF.

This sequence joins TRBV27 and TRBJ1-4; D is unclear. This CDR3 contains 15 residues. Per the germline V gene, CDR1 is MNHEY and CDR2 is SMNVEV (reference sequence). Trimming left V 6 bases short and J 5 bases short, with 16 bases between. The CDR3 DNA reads TGTGCCAGCAGAAAAGCAGGTGTTATCAATGAAAAACTGTTTTTT. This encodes CASRKAGVINEKLFF.

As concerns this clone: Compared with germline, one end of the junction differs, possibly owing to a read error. The CDR3 nucleotides are TGTGCTAGCAGCTTAATCTCTAGCGGGACGAACACCGGGGAGCTGTTTTTT. Residues: CASSLISSGTNTGELFF. The chain is built from TRBV7-7 and TRBJ2-2, with TRBD2 matching 9 bases. Per the germline V gene, CDR1 is SSHAT and CDR2 is FNYEAQ (reference sequence). The CDR3 contains 17 residues.

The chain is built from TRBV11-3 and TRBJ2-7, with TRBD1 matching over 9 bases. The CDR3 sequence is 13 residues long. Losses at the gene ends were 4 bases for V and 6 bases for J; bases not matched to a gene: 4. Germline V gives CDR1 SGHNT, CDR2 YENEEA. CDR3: CASSWDRVSEQYF. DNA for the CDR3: TGTGCCAGCAGCTGGGACAGGGTATCCGAGCAGTACTTC.

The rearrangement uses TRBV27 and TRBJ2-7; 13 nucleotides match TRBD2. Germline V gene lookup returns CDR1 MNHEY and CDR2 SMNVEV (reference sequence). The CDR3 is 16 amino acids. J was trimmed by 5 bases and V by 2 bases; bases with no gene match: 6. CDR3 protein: CASSLLRTSGGDEQYF. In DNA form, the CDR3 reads TGTGCCAGCAGTTTACTAAGGACTAGCGGGGGCGACGAGCAGTACTTC.

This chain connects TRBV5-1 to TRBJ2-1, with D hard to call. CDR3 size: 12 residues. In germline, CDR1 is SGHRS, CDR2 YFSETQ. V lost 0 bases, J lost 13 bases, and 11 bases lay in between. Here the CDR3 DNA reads TGCGCCAGCAGCTTGGATCAGTTAAACCAGTTCTTC. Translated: CASSLDQLNQFF.

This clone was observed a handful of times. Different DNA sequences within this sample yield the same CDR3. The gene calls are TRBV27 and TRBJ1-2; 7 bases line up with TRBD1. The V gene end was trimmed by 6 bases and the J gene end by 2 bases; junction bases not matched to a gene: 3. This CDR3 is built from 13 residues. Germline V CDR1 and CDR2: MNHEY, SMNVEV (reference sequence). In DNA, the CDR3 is TGTGCCAGCAGCCCGGACAGGAACTATGGCTACACCTTC. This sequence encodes CASSPDRNYGYTF.

CDR3 in amino acids: CASSVVTGVGYNEQFF. The CDR3 bases are TGTGCCAGCAGCGTAGTGACAGGGGTGGGCTACAATGAGCAGTTCTTC. This rearrangement joins TRBV9 to TRBJ2-1; TRBD1 aligns across 8 bases. Germline V lookup: CDR1 SGDLS, CDR2 YYNGEE. The CDR3 has 16 residues. The trim removed 0 bases at V and 3 bases at J, leaving 5 bases unmatched.

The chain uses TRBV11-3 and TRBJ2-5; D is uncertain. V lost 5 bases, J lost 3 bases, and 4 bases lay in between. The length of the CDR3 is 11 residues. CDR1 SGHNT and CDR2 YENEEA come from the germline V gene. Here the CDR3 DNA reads TGTGCCAGCAGCCAAAAAGAGACCCAGTACTTC. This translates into CASSQKETQYF.

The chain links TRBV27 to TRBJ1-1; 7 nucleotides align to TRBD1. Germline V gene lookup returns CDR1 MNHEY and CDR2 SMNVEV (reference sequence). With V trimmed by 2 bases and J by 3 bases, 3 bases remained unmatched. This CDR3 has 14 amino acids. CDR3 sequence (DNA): TGTGCCAGCAGTTTAACAGACAGGGACACTGAAGCTTTCTTT. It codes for CASSLTDRDTEAFF.

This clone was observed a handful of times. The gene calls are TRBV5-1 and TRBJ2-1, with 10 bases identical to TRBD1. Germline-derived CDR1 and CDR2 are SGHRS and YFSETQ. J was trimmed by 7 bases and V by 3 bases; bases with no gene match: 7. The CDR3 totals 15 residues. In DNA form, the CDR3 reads TGCGCCAGCAGCTCCCGGGACAGGGGTAAAAATGAGCAGTTCTTC. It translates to CASSSRDRGKNEQFF.

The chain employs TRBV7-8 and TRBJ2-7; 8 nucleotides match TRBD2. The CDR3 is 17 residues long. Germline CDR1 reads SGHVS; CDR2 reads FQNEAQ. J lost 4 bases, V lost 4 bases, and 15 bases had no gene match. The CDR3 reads CASSSGRDSGGRYEQYF. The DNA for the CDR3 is TGTGCCAGCAGCTCCGGCCGGGACTCGGGAGGGCGGTACGAGCAGTACTTC.

In nucleotides, the CDR3 is TGTGCCAGCAGCTTGGGAGGCAGAGGCCCTTCGAGGCCCCAGCATTTT. This codes for CASSLGGRGPSRPQHF. The rearrangement links TRBV5-4 to TRBJ1-5; D ambiguous. CDR1 and CDR2 (germline): SGHNT, YYREEE (reference sequence). Trimming shortened V by 0 bases and J by 9 bases, and 19 bases separated the two germline ends. This CDR3 is built from 16 residues.

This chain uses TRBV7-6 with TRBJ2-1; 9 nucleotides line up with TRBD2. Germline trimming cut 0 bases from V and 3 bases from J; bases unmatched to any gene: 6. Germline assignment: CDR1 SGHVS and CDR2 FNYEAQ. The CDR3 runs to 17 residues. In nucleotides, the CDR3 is TGTGCCAGCAGCTTAGCGTTGGGTAGCGGGAGCTACAATGAGCAGTTCTTC. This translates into CASSLALGSGSYNEQFF.

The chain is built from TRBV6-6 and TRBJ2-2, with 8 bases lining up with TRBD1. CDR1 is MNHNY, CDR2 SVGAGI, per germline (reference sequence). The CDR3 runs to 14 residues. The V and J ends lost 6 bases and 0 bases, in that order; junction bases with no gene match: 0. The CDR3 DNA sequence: TGTGCCAGCAGGGACAGGGCGAACACCGGGGAGCTGTTTTTT. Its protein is CASRDRANTGELFF.

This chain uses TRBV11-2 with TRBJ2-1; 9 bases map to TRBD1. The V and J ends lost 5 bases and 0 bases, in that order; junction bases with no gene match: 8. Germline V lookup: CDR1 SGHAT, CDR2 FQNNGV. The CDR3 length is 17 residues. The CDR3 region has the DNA TGTGCCAGCAGCATAACAGGGGGCGCAGGCTCCTACAATGAGCAGTTCTTC. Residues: CASSITGGAGSYNEQFF.

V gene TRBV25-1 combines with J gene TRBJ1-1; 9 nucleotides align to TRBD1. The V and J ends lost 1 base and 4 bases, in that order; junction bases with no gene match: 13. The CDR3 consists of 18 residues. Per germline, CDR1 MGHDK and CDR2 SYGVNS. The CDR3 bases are TGTGCCAGCAGTGAATCAAAGGGGACAGGGAGGGGAAGCACTGAAGCTTTCTTT. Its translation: CASSESKGTGRGSTEAFF.

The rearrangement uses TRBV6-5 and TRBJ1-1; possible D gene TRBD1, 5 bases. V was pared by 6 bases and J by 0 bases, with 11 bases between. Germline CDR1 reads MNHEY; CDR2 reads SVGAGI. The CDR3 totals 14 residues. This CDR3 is CASSPGLLNTEAFF. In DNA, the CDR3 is TGTGCCAGCAGCCCGGGACTGTTGAACACTGAAGCTTTCTTT.

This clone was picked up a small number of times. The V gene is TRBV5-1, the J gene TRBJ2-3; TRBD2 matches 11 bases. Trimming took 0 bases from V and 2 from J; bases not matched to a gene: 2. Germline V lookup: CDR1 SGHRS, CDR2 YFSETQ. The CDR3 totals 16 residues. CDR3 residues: CASSLGTSGFTDTQYF. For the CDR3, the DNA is TGCGCCAGCAGCTTGGGGACTAGCGGGTTCACAGATACGCAGTATTTT.

DNA of the CDR3: TGTGCCAGCAGACCGGGACTAGCGGGAGCGAGCTCCTACAATGAGCAGTTCTTC. Translated: CASRPGLAGASSYNEQFF. This rearrangement joins TRBV7-6 to TRBJ2-1; 14 bases are a match to TRBD2. CDR1 is SGHVS, CDR2 FNYEAQ, per germline. V dropped 6 bases and J dropped 0; count of bases not matched to a gene: 7. The CDR3 runs to 18 residues.

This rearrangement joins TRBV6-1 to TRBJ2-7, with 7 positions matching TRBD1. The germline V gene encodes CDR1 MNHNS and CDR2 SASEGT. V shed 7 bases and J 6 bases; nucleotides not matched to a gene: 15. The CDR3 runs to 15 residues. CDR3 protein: CASIYGDRVGTEQYF. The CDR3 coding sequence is TGTGCCAGCATTTATGGAGACAGGGTAGGAACCGAGCAGTACTTC.

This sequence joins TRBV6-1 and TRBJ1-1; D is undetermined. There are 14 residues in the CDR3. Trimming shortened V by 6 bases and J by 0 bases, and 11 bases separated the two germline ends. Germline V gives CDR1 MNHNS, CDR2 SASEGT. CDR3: CASSIENLNTEAFF. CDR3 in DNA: TGTGCCAGCAGCATAGAGAATTTGAACACTGAAGCTTTCTTT.

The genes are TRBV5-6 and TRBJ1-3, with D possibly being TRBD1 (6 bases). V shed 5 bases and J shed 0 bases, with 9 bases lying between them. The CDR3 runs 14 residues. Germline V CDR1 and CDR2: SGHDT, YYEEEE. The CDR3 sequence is CASSTGPSGNTIYF. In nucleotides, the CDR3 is TGTGCCAGCAGTACAGGGCCCTCTGGAAACACCATATATTTT.

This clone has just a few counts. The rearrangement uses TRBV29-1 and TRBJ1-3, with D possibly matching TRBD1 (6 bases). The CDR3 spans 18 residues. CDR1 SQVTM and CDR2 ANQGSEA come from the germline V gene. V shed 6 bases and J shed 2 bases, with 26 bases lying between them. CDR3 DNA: TGCAGCGTAGCCGTCGGGGGGGCGGGTTGGATAGCTGGAAACACCATATATTTT. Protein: CSVAVGGAGWIAGNTIYF.

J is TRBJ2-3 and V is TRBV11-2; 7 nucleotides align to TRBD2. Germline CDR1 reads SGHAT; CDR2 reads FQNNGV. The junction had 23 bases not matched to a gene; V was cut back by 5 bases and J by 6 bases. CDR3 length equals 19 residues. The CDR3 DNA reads TGTGCCAGCAGCATCCGCCCTAGAGTAGCGGGCGAAGGGAGGGATACGCAGTATTTT. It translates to CASSIRPRVAGEGRDTQYF.

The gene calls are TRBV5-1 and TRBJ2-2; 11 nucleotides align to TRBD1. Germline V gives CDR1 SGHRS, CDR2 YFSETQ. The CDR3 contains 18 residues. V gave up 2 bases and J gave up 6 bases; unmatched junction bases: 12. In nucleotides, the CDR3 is TGCGCCAGCAGCTTTCTTCTACCGGGACAGGGGGGCTCCGGGGAGCTGTTTTTT. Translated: CASSFLLPGQGGSGELFF.